Listed below are T cell receptor beta chains from one sample, sequenced in a study of OX40 agonist ivuxolimab in advanced cancers. Clones were sequenced by immunoSEQ multiplex PCR, and TCRdb holds only the in-frame ones, with some missing. The sample yields under 75,000 clones, roughly 89% seen once. The material sequenced was CD4+ or CD8+ T cells sorted from blood, taken in a trial of the OX40 agonist ivuxolimab. Every receptor here comes from an adult with an advanced solid tumor such as melanoma, head and neck, liver or kidney cancer. CDR3s include the opening cysteine and the closing phenylalanine or tryptophan. The D gene is left open where the match is weak. Clone size is given for some rows only: seen once, a few or many times, or a class if the clone is expanded.

j_call d_call clone_size v_call cdr3_aa cdr3_nt
TRBJ1-4 . . TRBV5-8 CATRPGLWTEKLFF TGTGCCACCCGACCGGGACTTTGGACCGAAAAACTGTTTTTT
TRBJ2-1 . . TRBV7-2 CASSLQASRDEQFF TGTGCCAGCAGCTTACAGGCGTCTAGAGATGAGCAGTTCTTC
TRBJ2-5 . . TRBV9 CASSPRQLETQYF TGTGCCAGCAGCCCCCGGCAGCTAGAGACCCAGTACTTC
TRBJ2-7 TRBD2 . TRBV6-5 CASSTSGYEQYF TGTGCCAGCAGTACTAGCGGCTACGAGCAGTACTTC
TRBJ1-1 . once TRBV28 CASSLTGVNTEAFF TGTGCCAGCAGTTTAACGGGTGTGAACACTGAAGCTTTCTTT
TRBJ2-7 . . TRBV11-2 CASSLGGANYEQYF TGTGCCAGCAGCTTAGGTGGGGCCAACTACGAGCAGTACTTC
TRBJ1-5 . once TRBV7-3 CASAPSSGAYSNQPQHF TGTGCCAGCGCTCCATCCTCAGGGGCCTATAGCAATCAGCCCCAGCATTTT
TRBJ2-4 TRBD1 . TRBV18 CASSPGQATNIQYF TGTGCCAGCTCACCCGGACAGGCAACCAACATTCAGTACTTC
TRBJ1-2 TRBD1 . TRBV5-1 CASSLVAGTGAGYTF TGCGCCAGCAGCTTGGTAGCAGGGACAGGCGCTGGCTACACCTTC
TRBJ2-3 TRBD2 . TRBV6-1 CASSEIRRAGSDTQYF TGTGCCAGCAGTGAAATACGGCGAGCGGGATCAGATACGCAGTATTTT
TRBJ1-1 TRBD1 . TRBV6-5 CASRKSLDRRAEAFF TGTGCCAGCCGCAAATCCCTGGACAGGAGGGCTGAAGCTTTCTTT
TRBJ1-1 . once TRBV7-9 CASSLDSMNTEAFF TGTGCCAGCAGCCTCGACAGTATGAACACTGAAGCTTTCTTT
TRBJ2-1 TRBD2 few TRBV18 CASSRGTSGRNEQFF TGTGCCAGCTCACGGGGGACTAGCGGGAGAAATGAGCAGTTCTTC
TRBJ2-1 . once TRBV7-2 CASSESRAQVRNEQFF TGTGCCAGCAGCGAATCGAGGGCACAGGTGAGGAATGAGCAGTTCTTC
TRBJ2-5 TRBD2 . TRBV7-2 CASSLERGETQYF TGTGCCAGCAGCTTAGAGCGGGGGGAGACCCAGTACTTC
TRBJ2-3 TRBD1 . TRBV5-6 CASGLLDRAGDTQYF TGTGCCAGCGGCCTCCTGGACAGGGCGGGAGATACGCAGTATTTT
TRBJ2-2 . . TRBV19 CASRKGTLAGGELFF TGTGCCAGTAGAAAGGGGACCCTCGCGGGCGGGGAGCTGTTTTTT
TRBJ1-2 . . TRBV30 CAWSVGTAYTF TGTGCCTGGAGTGTGGGTACAGCCTACACCTTC
TRBJ2-7 TRBD2 . TRBV27 CASSTGGAYEQYF TGTGCCAGCAGTACCGGGGGGGCCTACGAGCAGTACTTC
TRBJ1-3 TRBD1 . TRBV19 CASSTYRGSYGNTIYF TGTGCCAGTAGTACCTACAGGGGGTCGTATGGAAACACCATATATTTT
TRBJ2-6 . . TRBV7-8 CASSLRTVIPSGGANVLTF TGTGCCAGCAGCTTACGGACAGTCATTCCTTCAGGAGGGGCCAACGTCCTGACTTTC
TRBJ2-1 . . TRBV11-3 CASSLIASSYNEQFF TGTGCCAGCAGCTTGATAGCGAGCTCCTACAATGAGCAGTTCTTC
TRBJ1-5 . few TRBV5-1 CASSLAGGF TGCGCCAGCAGCTTGGCCGGCGGATTT
TRBJ2-5 TRBD2 . TRBV4-2 CASSQDRGEWLAGGVETQYF TGTGCCAGCAGCCAAGATAGGGGAGAGTGGCTAGCGGGAGGTGTAGAGACCCAGTACTTC
TRBJ2-1 . . TRBV7-3 CASSPPVGNEQFF TGTGCCAGCAGCCCCCCGGTAGGCAATGAGCAGTTCTTC
TRBJ2-7 TRBD1 . TRBV9 CASSVGAGGIITTYEQYF TGTGCCAGCAGCGTAGGTGCAGGGGGCATTATTACTACCTACGAGCAGTACTTC